The 32 T cell receptor beta chains listed next were all sequenced from one sample in a study of T cell responses to AZD1222 COVID-19 vaccine. TCRdb keeps only in-frame clones here, not all; method: immunoSEQ multiplex PCR. The table has fewer than 250,000 clones, approximately 92% seen once. The source material was peripheral blood, sampled on day 0 of AZD1222 vaccination. Receptors originate from an adult in good health.

The V and J genes are TRBV6-2 or TRBV6-3 and TRBJ2-5; D might be TRBD2 (6 bases). CDR3 size: 16 residues. CDR1 and CDR2 (germline): MNHEY, SVGEGT. V was clipped by 4 bases and J by 3 bases, with 18 bases between them. The CDR3 region is CASSLFPRGRKETQYF. The CDR3 DNA reads TGTGCCAGCAGTTTGTTCCCCCGGGGGAGGAAAGAGACCCAGTACTTC.

The rearrangement joins TRBV7-9 to TRBJ1-5; 8 bases align to TRBD1. Looked up from germline, CDR1 is SEHNR and CDR2 is FQNEAQ (reference sequence). The CDR3 is 13 residues long. With V trimmed by 3 bases and J by 8 bases, 3 bases remained unmatched. CDR3 protein: CASSFGTGEPQHF. CDR3 nucleotide sequence: TGTGCCAGCAGCTTCGGGACAGGTGAGCCCCAGCATTTT.

The chain couples TRBV11-2 to TRBJ1-1; the D is unclear. This CDR3 contains 13 residues. Per germline, CDR1 SGHAT and CDR2 FQNNGV. Trimming removed 8 bases from V and 0 bases from J, with 10 bases in between. The DNA of the CDR3 is TGTGCCAGCCTTGCCTTGGTGAACACTGAAGCTTTCTTT. Translating it yields CASLALVNTEAFF.

V and J are TRBV3-1 (or the pseudogene TRBV3-2) and TRBJ2-7; unclear D gene. Germline CDR1 and CDR2: LGHDT and YNNKEL (reference sequence). V lost 1 base to trimming and J lost 7 bases, with 17 bases between them. The CDR3 has 15 amino acids. The CDR3 nucleotides read TGTGCCAGCAGCCAAGTTGAGAGAGGTTTGAGGGAGCAGTACTTC. Its translation: CASSQVERGLREQYF.

This clone was seen only once. The chain combines TRBV2 with TRBJ1-1; the D is unclear. Looked up from germline, CDR1 is SNHLY and CDR2 is FYNNEI. The CDR3 totals 11 residues. Trimming shortened V by 8 bases and J by 3 bases, and 7 bases separated the two germline ends. The DNA for the CDR3 is TGTGCCAGCTGTTACTACACTGAAGCTTTCTTT. Protein: CASCYYTEAFF.

The genes are TRBV23-1 and TRBJ2-1, with unresolved D. Being an ORF, TRBV23-1 has a function that is uncertain. This CDR3 spans 11 amino acids. The V gene lost 8 bases and the J gene lost 8 bases, with 10 bases spanning the gap. CDR3 loop: CASGSVDEQFF. CDR3 DNA sequence: TGCGCCAGCGGCTCGGTGGATGAGCAGTTCTTC.

The chain uses TRBV7-9 and TRBJ1-4; D is uncertain. V shed 0 bases and J shed 4 bases, with 9 bases lying between them. The CDR3 has 15 amino acids. Germline V lookup: CDR1 SEHNR, CDR2 FQNEAQ (reference sequence). CDR3 region: CASSLAGQINEKLFF. The CDR3 DNA reads TGTGCCAGCAGCTTAGCAGGCCAGATTAATGAAAAACTGTTTTTT.

This chain joins TRBV11-1 and TRBJ2-7; 9 bases line up with TRBD1. This CDR3 is built from 15 residues. CDR1 is SGHAT, CDR2 FQDESV, per germline (reference sequence). Trimming cost V 3 bases and J 4 bases; bases outside gene matches: 7. In DNA form, the CDR3 reads TGTGCCAGCAGCTTCCTCGACAGGGGGGGATACGAGCAGTACTTC. It is translated as CASSFLDRGGYEQYF.

This clone was observed a single time. This rearrangement joins TRBV5-6 to TRBJ2-2; possible D gene TRBD1, 6 bases. This CDR3 spans 17 amino acids. The V end was cut by 1 base, the J end by 0 bases, with 13 bases between. CDR1 is SGHDT and CDR2 is YYEEEE in the germline V gene. The CDR3 sequence: CASSLPLTGSNTGELFF. The CDR3 DNA sequence: TGTGCCAGCAGCTTGCCCCTTACAGGGTCGAACACCGGGGAGCTGTTTTTT.

V gene TRBV18 combines with J gene TRBJ1-3; D ambiguous. Trimming removed 3 bases at V and 0 bases at J, with 15 bases between. This CDR3 is 17 amino acids long. Per the germline V gene, CDR1 is KGHSH and CDR2 is LQKENI. In DNA form, the CDR3 reads TGTGCCAGCTCACCGTCTGGGAGTGGGAGCTCTGGAAACACCATATATTTT. Its protein is CASSPSGSGSSGNTIYF.

V and J are TRBV19 and TRBJ1-2; D not certain. This CDR3 is built from 14 residues. V was trimmed by 0 bases and J by 4 bases, leaving 9 bases between them. The germline gives CDR1 LNHDA, CDR2 SQIVND (reference sequence). In nucleotides, the CDR3 is TGTGCCAGTAGTATAGATCAGATTTCCTATGGCTACACCTTC. Translating it yields CASSIDQISYGYTF.

The V call is TRBV4-1, the J call TRBJ2-7, with D perhaps matching TRBD1 or TRBD2 (5 bases each). The CDR3 has 14 residues. Trimming pared 3 bases from V and 6 bases from J, leaving 15 bases between. The germline V gene encodes CDR1 MGHRA and CDR2 YSYEKL. The CDR3 sequence is CASSHPGRGFEQYF. The CDR3 nucleotides read TGCGCCAGCAGCCACCCGGGGCGAGGGTTCGAGCAGTACTTC.

This clone was detected a few times. The chain uses TRBV12-3 or TRBV12-4 and TRBJ1-1, with a tentative D call TRBD1 (5 bases). CDR3 size: 13 residues. V lost 5 bases and J lost 8, with 15 bases in between. The CDR3 reads CASSQQVRGEAFF. Written as DNA, the CDR3 is TGTGCCAGCAGTCAACAGGTCCGGGGCGAAGCTTTCTTT.

The chain employs TRBV28 and TRBJ1-6; D is perhaps TRBD1 (6 bases). Looked up from germline, CDR1 is MDHEN and CDR2 is SYDVKM. Trimming cost V 7 bases and J 6 bases, with 22 bases left between them. The CDR3 runs to 17 residues. The CDR3 nucleotides are TGTGCCAGCACCCTCGACTCCCTCAGGGACACTAATTCACCCCTCCACTTT. Amino acid sequence: CASTLDSLRDTNSPLHF.

The rearrangement links TRBV2 to TRBJ1-1, with 9 nucleotides matching TRBD1. The CDR3 is made up of 13 amino acids. Losses at the gene ends were 10 bases for V and 5 bases for J; bases not matched to a gene: 8. Germline V gene lookup returns CDR1 SNHLY and CDR2 FYNNEI. Here the CDR3 reads CATSTGGRTEAFF. The CDR3 DNA follows: TGTGCCACCTCGACAGGGGGTCGGACTGAAGCTTTCTTT.

This chain joins TRBV5-4 and TRBJ2-5, with D possibly TRBD2 on 5 matching bases. Germline V lookup: CDR1 SGHNT, CDR2 YYREEE (reference sequence). Trimming left V 0 bases short and J 5 bases short, with 11 bases between. CDR3 size: 14 residues. CDR3 region: CASSLASGTETQYF. CDR3 coding DNA: TGTGCCAGCAGCTTGGCCAGCGGCACGGAGACCCAGTACTTC. Looking up the rest from reference TRBV5-4 and TRBJ2-5 gives the full variable domain: ETGVTQSPTHLIKTRGQQVTLRCSSQSGHNTVSWYQQALGQGPQFIFQYYREEENGRGNFPPRFSGLQFPNYSSELNVNALELDDSALYLCASSLASGTETQYFGPGTRLLVL.

The V gene is TRBV4-3, the J gene TRBJ2-3; 12 bases fit TRBD2. The germline V gene has CDR1 LGHNA and CDR2 YSLEER. The CDR3 loop spans 16 amino acids. The junction had 8 bases not matched to a gene; V was cut back by 4 bases and J by 6 bases. CDR3 protein: CASSPSSGGAYDTQYF. The CDR3 DNA follows: TGCGCCAGCAGCCCATCTAGCGGGGGGGCATATGATACGCAGTATTTT.

The rearrangement uses TRBV6-5 and TRBJ2-3, with TRBD2 identical over 10 bases. Looked up from germline, CDR1 is MNHEY and CDR2 is SVGAGI. There are 15 residues in the CDR3. J was trimmed by 4 bases and V by 8 bases; bases with no gene match: 9. CDR3: CASAKGLASPDTQYF. The CDR3 DNA reads as TGTGCCAGCGCGAAGGGACTAGCGTCCCCAGATACGCAGTATTTT.

The chain joins TRBV28 to TRBJ1-3; the D is unclear. Germline values: CDR1 MDHEN, CDR2 SYDVKM. CDR3 length equals 15 residues. V lost 3 bases and J lost 3, with 12 bases in between. Here the CDR3 reads CASSFNRVLGNTIYF. DNA for the CDR3: TGTGCCAGCAGTTTCAACCGGGTCCTTGGAAACACCATATATTTT.

V and J are TRBV24-1 and TRBJ2-5; TRBD2 is a possible D gene (5 bases). This CDR3 region has 14 residues. Germline CDR1 is KGHDR and CDR2 is SFDVKD. Deletions cut 5 bases from V and 2 bases from J, with 11 bases between. CDR3 DNA sequence: TGTGCCACCAGTGGGGGTCCGGGGCAAGAGACCCAGTACTTC. This encodes CATSGGPGQETQYF.

The rearrangement joins TRBV6-1 to TRBJ1-5, with D tentatively TRBD1 (5 bases). V was trimmed by 2 bases and J by 3 bases, leaving 11 bases between them. The germline CDR1 and CDR2 sequences are MNHNS and SASEGT. This CDR3 is built from 15 residues. The DNA for the CDR3 is TGTGCCAGCAGTGAAAATCGGGACCCCAATCAGCCCCAGCATTTT. Protein: CASSENRDPNQPQHF.

The chain recombines TRBV7-8 with TRBJ1-4, with 8 bases fitting TRBD1. V was clipped by 5 bases and J by 8 bases; unmatched bases: 7. Looked up from germline, CDR1 is SGHVS and CDR2 is FQNEAQ. The CDR3 runs 14 residues. Here the CDR3 reads CASSPGQGWEKLFF. The DNA for the CDR3 is TGTGCCAGCAGCCCCGGACAGGGCTGGGAAAAACTGTTTTTT.

The chain combines TRBV4-1 with TRBJ1-1; maybe TRBD1 (6 bases). This CDR3 is built from 15 residues. The ends were cut back, 1 base at V and 0 bases at J, with 9 bases in the middle. Germline lookup yields CDR1 MGHRA and CDR2 YSYEKL. In DNA form, the CDR3 reads TGCGCCAGCAGCCAAGGGACAGTCCTGAACACTGAAGCTTTCTTT. Residues: CASSQGTVLNTEAFF.

This rearrangement joins TRBV5-6 to TRBJ1-6; D is uncertain. Germline CDR1 SGHDT, CDR2 YYEEEE. V lost 4 bases and J 10 bases, leaving 21 bases between the germline ends. The CDR3 consists of 16 residues. The CDR3 reads CASSRGDSTGRSPLHF. CDR3 sequence (DNA): TGTGCCAGCAGCCGCGGAGACTCGACCGGGAGATCACCCCTCCACTTT. Complete variable domain (other parts from reference TRBV5-6 and TRBJ1-6): DAGVTQSPTHLIKTRGQQVTLRCSPKSGHDTVSWYQQALGQGPQFIFQYYEEEERQRGNFPDRFSGHQFPNYSSELNVNALLLGDSALYLCASSRGDSTGRSPLHFGNGTRLTVT.

The rearrangement joins TRBV7-9 to TRBJ1-1; 9 bases line up with TRBD1. Germline CDR1 is SEHNR and CDR2 is FQNEAQ (reference sequence). This CDR3 has 18 amino acids. Unmatched junction bases numbered 13, after V lost 5 bases and J lost 0 bases. The CDR3 DNA reads TGTGCCAGCAGCAAGGGGGGAGGGACAGGGTTAATGAACACTGAAGCTTTCTTT. It encodes CASSKGGGTGLMNTEAFF.

V and J are TRBV29-1 and TRBJ1-2; TRBD1 might be the D (5 bases). The CDR3 runs 14 residues. Germline V gives CDR1 SQVTM, CDR2 ANQGSEA. Trimming took 1 base from V and 7 from J, leaving 16 bases between them. This chain's CDR3 is CSVEARQTAGGYTF. The CDR3 DNA is TGCAGCGTTGAAGCGAGACAGACGGCGGGTGGCTACACCTTC.

V and J are TRBV10-3 and TRBJ1-1, with D perhaps matching TRBD1 (6 bases). This CDR3 spans 17 amino acids. The germline gives CDR1 ENHRY, CDR2 SYGVKD. Trimming left V 0 bases short and J 5 bases short, with 19 bases between. The CDR3 nucleotides are TGTGCCATCAGTGAGTCGATTATCCGGGGGGCGGGTACTGAAGCTTTCTTT. Its protein product is CAISESIIRGAGTEAFF.

The J gene is TRBJ2-2, the V gene TRBV27; D not certain. There are 12 residues in the CDR3. Germline V CDR1 and CDR2: MNHEY, SMNVEV (reference sequence). V was trimmed by 2 bases and J by 7 bases, leaving 5 bases between them. The CDR3 protein is CASSLRVGELFF. The CDR3 nucleotides read TGTGCCAGCAGTTTACGGGTCGGGGAGCTGTTTTTT.

J is TRBJ2-1 and V is TRBV11-2; D call uncertain. Trimming cost V 0 bases and J 5 bases, with 20 bases left between them. Per the germline V gene, CDR1 is SGHAT and CDR2 is FQNNGV. CDR3 length: 18 amino acids. The CDR3 DNA sequence: TGTGCCAGCAGCTTAGATCGTGCCACCCGGTTCCCGAACAATGAGCAGTTCTTC. Translated: CASSLDRATRFPNNEQFF.

The chain couples TRBV3-1 (or the pseudogene TRBV3-2) to TRBJ1-1; TRBD1 matches 7 bases. The CDR3 covers 14 residues. The germline V gene encodes CDR1 LGHDT and CDR2 YNNKEL (reference sequence). After removal of 1 base from V and 7 bases from J, the junction contained 6 bases not matched to a gene. The DNA for the CDR3 is TGTGCCAGCAGCCAAGCCCTTCAGGGGGTTGAAGCTTTCTTT. Translating it yields CASSQALQGVEAFF.

The table lists this clone with a count of one. CDR3 sequence: CASSPTARMASPLHF. CDR3 coding DNA: TGTGCCAGCTCACCAACCGCCCGTATGGCTTCACCCCTCCACTTT. The rearrangement joins TRBV18 to TRBJ1-6, with no clear D. V lost 2 bases to trimming and J lost 9 bases, with 14 bases between them. Germline-derived CDR1 and CDR2 are KGHSH and LQKENI. This CDR3 region has 15 residues. The full variable domain, its missing parts supplied by reference TRBV18 and TRBJ1-6, is NAGVMQNPRHLVRRRGQEARLRCSPMKGHSHVYWYRQLPEEGLKFMVYLQKENIIDESGMPKERFSAEFPKEGPSILRIQQVVRGDSAAYFCASSPTARMASPLHFGNGTRLTVT.

This chain uses TRBV11-2 with TRBJ2-2, with D hard to call. The CDR3 is 14 amino acids. CDR1 is SGHAT, CDR2 FQNNGV, per germline. V was trimmed by 2 bases and J by 4 bases, leaving 8 bases between them. The CDR3 DNA sequence: TGTGCCAGCAGCTTACCTTCGATCACCGGGGAGCTGTTTTTT. It encodes CASSLPSITGELFF.